These T cell receptor beta chains were read from a single sample in a study of blood T cell repertoires in COVID-19. Only in-frame clones appear in the TCRdb table, and some are missing; sequencing was by immunoSEQ multiplex PCR. The sample carries about 41,000 clones, 65% to 85% recorded once. Specimen: peripheral blood. These receptors were collected from a woman older than 75 with active or convalescent COVID-19. CDR3s include the opening cysteine and the closing phenylalanine or tryptophan. D genes are given only for firm matches. The listing skips clone size in some rows; elsewhere it reads once, few, many or a size class.

>TRBD2|TRBV4-2|.|TRBJ2-1
TGTGCCAGCACCTCGTGGGGACTAGCGGGAGGGGGTGAGCAGTTCTTC
CASTSWGLAGGGEQFF
>.|TRBV30|.|TRBJ1-5
TGTGCCTGGAGCCTCCCGGGGTCGGGCAATCAGCCCCAGCATTTT
CAWSLPGSGNQPQHF
>.|TRBV19|.|TRBJ1-5
TGTGCCAGTAGTATAGATCTTCTTCAGCCCCAGCATTTT
CASSIDLLQPQHF
>.|TRBV2|.|TRBJ2-2
TGTGCCAGCAGTGACGGGGTGAACACCGGGGAGCTGTTTTTT
CASSDGVNTGELFF
>.|TRBV28|.|TRBJ1-4
TGTGCCAGCAGTTTCGTTCGGAGCAATGAAAAACTGTTTTTT
CASSFVRSNEKLFF
>TRBD1|TRBV5-4|.|TRBJ1-2
TGTGCCAGCAGCTTGGGGGGACAGGGAGTCTATGGCTACACCTTC
CASSLGGQGVYGYTF
>TRBD2|TRBV10-3|.|TRBJ2-5
TGTGCCATCAGTGAGTCGATTAACGGGAGGGCCTCAGAGACCCAGTACTTC
CAISESINGRASETQYF
>TRBD1|TRBV9|.|TRBJ1-4
TGTGCCAGCAGCGTAGCAGGGGGACAGGGTAATGAAAAACTGTTTTTT
CASSVAGGQGNEKLFF
>TRBD1|TRBV28|.|TRBJ1-2
TGTGCCAGCAGTTTAAGCTACGGGACAGGAGGGCTGGGGTATGGCTACACCTTC
CASSLSYGTGGLGYGYTF
>TRBD2|TRBV25-1|.|TRBJ2-3
TGTGCCAGCAGTGGGGGGATAGCGGGAAGCGCAGATACGCAGTATTTT
CASSGGIAGSADTQYF
>TRBD1|TRBV5-1|.|TRBJ2-7
TGCGCCAGCAGCTTGGCCGGGGTAGGGCAGGGGGTTACCTACGAGCAGTACTTC
CASSLAGVGQGVTYEQYF
>TRBD1|TRBV19|once|TRBJ1-5
TGTGCCAGTAGTATGGGACAGGGGCCGCGGCTGGGAAAGCAGCCCCAGCATTTT
CASSMGQGPRLGKQPQHF
>.|TRBV20-1|.|TRBJ2-1
TGCAGTGCTAGGCGCAATGAGCAGTTCTTC
CSARRNEQFF
>.|TRBV19|.|TRBJ1-2
TGTGCCAGTAGTACCCTACAGGGCACCTATGGCTACACCTTC
CASSTLQGTYGYTF
>TRBD2|TRBV19|many|TRBJ2-1
TGTGCCAGTAGGGAAAGCGGGAGTGGCTACAATGAGCAGTTCTTC
CASRESGSGYNEQFF
>.|TRBV30|.|TRBJ1-1
TGTGCCTGGATAGCCCGTCGAGCTTTCTTT
CAWIARRAFF
>.|TRBV3-1/TRBV3-2|few|TRBJ1-5
TGTGCCAGCAGCCAAGGTAGAGCCAATCAGCCCCAGCATTTT
CASSQGRANQPQHF
>.|TRBV28|.|TRBJ1-5
TGTGCCAGCAGTTTCAGGGGAAACAATCAGCCCCAGCATTTT
CASSFRGNNQPQHF
>TRBD1|TRBV27|once|TRBJ1-1
TGTGCCAGCAGATCTGGACAGGTGGGGAACACTGAAGCTTTCTTT
CASRSGQVGNTEAFF
>.|TRBV19|.|TRBJ1-2
TGTGCCAGTAGTATAGTTCGGGGTCTATATGGCTACACCTTC
CASSIVRGLYGYTF
>TRBD1|TRBV20-1|.|TRBJ1-5
TGCAGTGCTAGTGGTCAGGGGGAAAATCAGCCCCAGCATTTT
CSASGQGENQPQHF
>.|TRBV15|.|TRBJ2-2
TGTGCCACCAGCACGCGGGACAGGAACACCGGGGAGCTGTTTTTT
CATSTRDRNTGELFF
>.|TRBV6-5|.|TRBJ2-4
TGTGCCAGCAGGAATCGGGGGGCGCTTGACATTCAGTACTTC
CASRNRGALDIQYF
>TRBD1|TRBV5-1|.|TRBJ2-5
TGCGCCAGCAGCTTGGAGGGACAGGGTAGGGAGACCCAGTACTTC
CASSLEGQGRETQYF
>.|TRBV6-5|.|TRBJ1-5
TGTGCCAGCAGTCGTCGACAGGTGGGTCAGCCCCAGCATTTT
CASSRRQVGQPQHF
>TRBD1|TRBV5-6|.|TRBJ1-1
TGTGCCAGCAGCTTCGGGACAGGGGTAAACACTGAAGCTTTCTTT
CASSFGTGVNTEAFF
>.|TRBV28|.|TRBJ1-2
TGTGCCAGCAGAACGGAGGCCTATGGCTACACCTTC
CASRTEAYGYTF
>.|TRBV10-3|.|TRBJ1-5
TGTGCCATCAGTGAGATCGGGGATCAGCCCCAGCATTTT
CAISEIGDQPQHF
>.|TRBV6-5|.|TRBJ1-1
TGTGCCAGCAGTAACAACGCACAGGTGAACACTGAAGCTTTCTTT
CASSNNAQVNTEAFF
>TRBD1|TRBV28|.|TRBJ1-1
TGTGCCAGCAGCACAGGGGCCACTGAAGCTTTCTTT
CASSTGATEAFF
>.|TRBV5-1|.|TRBJ1-4
TGCGCCAGCAGCTTGGCAGGGGTCACTAATGAAAAACTGTTTTTT
CASSLAGVTNEKLFF
>.|TRBV11-3|.|TRBJ2-1
TGTGCCAGCAGCCCGAGCTCCTACAATGAGCAGTTCTTC
CASSPSSYNEQFF
>TRBD1|TRBV6-4|.|TRBJ1-1
TGTGCCAGCAGGGAAGACAGGGCCACTGAAGCTTTCTTT
CASREDRATEAFF
>.|TRBV28|.|TRBJ2-1
TGTGCCAGCTCCCCGGAGGACTCCTACAATGAGCAGTTCTTC
CASSPEDSYNEQFF
>.|TRBV6-5|.|TRBJ1-2
TGTGCCAGCAGTTACTTAGGAGCGGGTGGCTACACCTTC
CASSYLGAGGYTF
>.|TRBV6-5|.|TRBJ2-1
TGTGCCAGCAGGTCCAGGACTAACCGGGGGAATGAGCAGTTCTTC
CASRSRTNRGNEQFF
>.|TRBV10-3|.|TRBJ1-2
TGTGCCATCACCGAACAGGAGAACTATGGCTACACCTTC
CAITEQENYGYTF
>TRBD2|TRBV28|.|TRBJ2-1
TGTGCCAGCAGTGGGGGGGAGGTCTGGAATGAGCAGTTCTTC
CASSGGEVWNEQFF
>TRBD2|TRBV4-1|.|TRBJ2-2
TGCGCCCGCTCCCGACTAGCGGAGAACACCGGGGAGCTGTTTTTT
CARSRLAENTGELFF
>.|TRBV23-1|.|TRBJ2-7
TGCGCCAGCACCAACTCCGTAGCCCCCGAGTATAACGAGCAGTACTTC
CASTNSVAPEYNEQYF
>TRBD2|TRBV12-5|.|TRBJ2-1
TGTGCTAGTGGTTTGGGGGGACTAGGGGTTAGCTCCTACAATGAGCAGTTCTTC
CASGLGGLGVSSYNEQFF
>TRBD2|TRBV30|.|TRBJ2-1
TGTGCCTGGAGTGTGCGCGGGGGGTCCTACAATGAGCAGTTCTTC
CAWSVRGGSYNEQFF
>TRBD1|TRBV4-1|.|TRBJ1-2
TGCGCCAGCAGCCAAGTGGGACAGCCTAACTATGGCTACACCTTC
CASSQVGQPNYGYTF
>.|TRBV4-3|.|TRBJ2-2
TGCGCCAGCAGCCAAGTGAGGCCTGAAGAAGCCGCCGGGGAGCTGTTTTTT
CASSQVRPEEAAGELFF
>TRBD2|TRBV9|.|TRBJ2-1
TGTGCCAGCAGCGTGGGGACTAGCGGAGTCGGGGGCAATGAGCAGTTCTTC
CASSVGTSGVGGNEQFF
>.|TRBV4-1|.|TRBJ1-4
TGCGCCAGCAGCCAAGATAAGAGTCTCGCCGGGACTAATGAAAAACTGTTTTTT
CASSQDKSLAGTNEKLFF
>.|TRBV7-3|.|TRBJ2-2
TGTGCCAGCAGCAAAGACAGCAACACCGGGGAGCTGTTTTTT
CASSKDSNTGELFF
>.|TRBV28|.|TRBJ1-4
TGTGCCAGCAGTACACAGCAGAATGAAAAACTGTTTTTT
CASSTQQNEKLFF
>TRBD2|TRBV29-1|once|TRBJ2-3
TGCAGCGTTGTCTTGCCTAGCGGGGCCACAGATACGCAGTATTTT
CSVVLPSGATDTQYF
>.|TRBV28|.|TRBJ1-1
TGTGCCAGCACGACTGGAACTGAAGCTTTCTTT
CASTTGTEAFF
>.|TRBV19|once|TRBJ1-1
TGTGCCAGTAGTATAGGCCGGCGGACTGAAGCTTTCTTT
CASSIGRRTEAFF
>TRBD2|TRBV6-5|.|TRBJ2-3
TGTGCCAGCACGCGAGCGGGAAGCACAGATACGCAGTATTTT
CASTRAGSTDTQYF
>.|TRBV27|.|TRBJ2-7
TGTGCCAGCGGTAGGACAAACACCTACGAGCAGTACTTC
CASGRTNTYEQYF
>TRBD1|TRBV27|once|TRBJ2-1
TGTGCCAGCAGTCTCCCCCCGACAGGGTTGGGAGTCAATGAGCAGTTCTTC
CASSLPPTGLGVNEQFF
>TRBD1|TRBV12-3/TRBV12-4|.|TRBJ1-2
TGTGCCAGCAGTTCGACAGGGTTCGGCTACACCTTC
CASSSTGFGYTF
>.|TRBV6-1|.|TRBJ2-7
TGTGCCAGCAGTGAATACAGCTCCTACGAGCAGTACTTC
CASSEYSSYEQYF